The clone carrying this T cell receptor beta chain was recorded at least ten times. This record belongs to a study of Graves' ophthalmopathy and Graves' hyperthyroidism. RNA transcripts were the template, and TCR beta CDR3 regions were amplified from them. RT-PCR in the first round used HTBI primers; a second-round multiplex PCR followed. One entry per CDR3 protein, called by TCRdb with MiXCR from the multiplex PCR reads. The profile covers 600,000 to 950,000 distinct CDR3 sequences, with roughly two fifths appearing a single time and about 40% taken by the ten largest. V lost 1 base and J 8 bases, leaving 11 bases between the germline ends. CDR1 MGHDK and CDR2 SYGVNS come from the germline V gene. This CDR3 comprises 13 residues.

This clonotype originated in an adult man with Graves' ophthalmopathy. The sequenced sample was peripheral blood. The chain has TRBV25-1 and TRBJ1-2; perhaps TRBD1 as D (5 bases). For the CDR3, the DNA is TGTGCCAGCAGTGAATCGGGGGGAGACGGCTACACCTTC. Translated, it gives CASSESGGDGYTF.